The present T cell receptor beta chain was sequenced within a study of blood T cells in healthy people across ages. This clonotype was detected a few times. With each sample, at least 5 micrograms of total RNA were extracted. V was clipped by 7 bases and J by 0 bases; unmatched bases: 8. This CDR3 spans 14 amino acids. Germline V gene sequence: CDR1 SQVTM, CDR2 ANQGSEA. A J-beta primer mix and a sample-barcoded 5' primer were used in a second PCR of roughly 7 to 12 cycles. At least 2.5 million CDR3-containing paired-end reads were obtained per sample. TCRdb ran MiXCR on the 5' RACE reads and lists one entry per CDR3 protein. Of about 2 million distinct CDR3 sequences in the sample, about 49% were seen once.

The J gene is TRBJ2-7, the V gene TRBV29-1; TRBD2 agrees at 8 bases. The receptor comes from a woman aged 40 to 49 in good health. Sequencing input: blood. DNA of the CDR3: TGCAGCGCCCGGGGGGGCCATGACTCCTACGAGCAGTACTTC. Its protein is CSARGGHDSYEQYF.